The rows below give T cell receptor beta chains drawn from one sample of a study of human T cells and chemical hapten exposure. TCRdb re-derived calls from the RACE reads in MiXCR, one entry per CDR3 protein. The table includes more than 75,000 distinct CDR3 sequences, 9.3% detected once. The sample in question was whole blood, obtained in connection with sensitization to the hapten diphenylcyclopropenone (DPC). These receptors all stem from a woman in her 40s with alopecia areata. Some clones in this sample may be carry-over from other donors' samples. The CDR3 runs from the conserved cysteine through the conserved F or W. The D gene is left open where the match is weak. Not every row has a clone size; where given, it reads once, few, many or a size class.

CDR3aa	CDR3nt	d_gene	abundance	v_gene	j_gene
CASSLSGTRTGELFF	TGTGCCAGCAGCTTGAGTGGGACTAGGACCGGGGAGCTGTTTTTT	TRBD2	many	TRBV7-9	TRBJ2-2
CASSFGTPGSYNEQFF	TGTGCCAGCAGTTTCGGGACCCCGGGCTCCTACAATGAGCAGTTCTTC	NA	NA	TRBV12-3/TRBV12-4	TRBJ2-1
CASSALVSGADTQYF	TGTGCCAGCAGCGCCCTCGTTAGCGGGGCAGATACGCAGTATTTT	TRBD2	many	TRBV9	TRBJ2-3
CSVEDILGWSEQETQYF	TGCAGCGTTGAAGATATTCTAGGGTGGTCAGAACAAGAGACCCAGTACTTC	NA	NA	TRBV29-1	TRBJ2-5
CASSVEPGTNTEAFF	TGTGCCAGCAGCGTAGAACCAGGCACGAACACTGAAGCTTTCTTT	NA	few	TRBV9	TRBJ1-1
CSVAGRLADYEQYF	TGCAGCGTTGCCGGCCGACTCGCCGACTACGAGCAGTACTTC	NA	many	TRBV29-1	TRBJ2-7
CASSLDGQETQYF	TGTGCCAGCAGCTTGGACGGGCAAGAGACCCAGTACTTC	NA	NA	TRBV5-6	TRBJ2-5
CASSPRTELQETQYF	TGTGCCAGCAGCCCCCGGACAGAACTCCAAGAGACCCAGTACTTC	NA	many	TRBV7-9	TRBJ2-5
CASSHNRGAGNTIYF	TGTGCCAGCAGCCATAACAGGGGAGCTGGAAACACCATATATTTT	TRBD1	few	TRBV14	TRBJ1-3
CSARGAAGQETQYF	TGCAGTGCTAGGGGGGCAGCAGGACAAGAGACCCAGTACTTC	NA	many	TRBV20-1	TRBJ2-5
CSGTSGPYNEQFF	TGCAGCGGGACTAGCGGACCCTACAATGAGCAGTTCTTC	TRBD2	medium-sized	TRBV29-1	TRBJ2-1
CASSTGPGEQYF	TGTGCCAGCAGCACCGGGCCGGGGGAGCAGTATTTC	NA	NA	TRBV5-4	TRBJ2-7